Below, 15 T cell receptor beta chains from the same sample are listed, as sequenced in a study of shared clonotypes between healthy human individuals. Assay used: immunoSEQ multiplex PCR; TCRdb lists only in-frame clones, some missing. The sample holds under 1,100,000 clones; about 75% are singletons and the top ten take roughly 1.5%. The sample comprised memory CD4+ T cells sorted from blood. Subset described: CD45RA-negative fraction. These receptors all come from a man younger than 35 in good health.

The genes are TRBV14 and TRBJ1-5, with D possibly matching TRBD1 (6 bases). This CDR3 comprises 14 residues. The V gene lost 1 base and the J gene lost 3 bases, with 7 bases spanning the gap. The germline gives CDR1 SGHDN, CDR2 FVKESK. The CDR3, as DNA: TGTGCCAGCAGCCAAGGGACAGACAATCAGCCCCAGCATTTT. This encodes CASSQGTDNQPQHF.

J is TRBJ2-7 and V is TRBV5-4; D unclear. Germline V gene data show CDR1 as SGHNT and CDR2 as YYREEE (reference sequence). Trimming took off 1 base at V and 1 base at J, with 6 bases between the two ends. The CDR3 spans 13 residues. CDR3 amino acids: CASSLFISYEQYF. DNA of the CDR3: TGTGCCAGCAGCTTGTTTATATCCTACGAGCAGTACTTC.

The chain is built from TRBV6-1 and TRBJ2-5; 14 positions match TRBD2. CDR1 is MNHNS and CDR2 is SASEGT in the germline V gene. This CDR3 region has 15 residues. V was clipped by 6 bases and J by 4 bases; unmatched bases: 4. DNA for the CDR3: TGTGCCAGCAGGGGACTAGCGGGAGAGGTAGAGACCCAGTACTTC. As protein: CASRGLAGEVETQYF.

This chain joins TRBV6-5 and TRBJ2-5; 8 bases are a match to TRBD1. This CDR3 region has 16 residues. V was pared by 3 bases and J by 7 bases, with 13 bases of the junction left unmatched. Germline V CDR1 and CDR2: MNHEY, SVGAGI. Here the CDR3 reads CASSYFSPGQALTQYF. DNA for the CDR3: TGTGCCAGCAGTTATTTCTCACCGGGACAGGCGCTGACCCAGTACTTC.

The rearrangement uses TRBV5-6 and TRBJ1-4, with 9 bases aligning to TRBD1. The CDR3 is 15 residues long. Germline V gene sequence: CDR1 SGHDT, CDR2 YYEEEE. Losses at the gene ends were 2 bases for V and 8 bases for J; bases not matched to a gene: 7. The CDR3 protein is CASSLPGQGNEKLFF. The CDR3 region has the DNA TGTGCCAGCAGCTTACCGGGACAGGGAAACGAAAAACTGTTTTTT.

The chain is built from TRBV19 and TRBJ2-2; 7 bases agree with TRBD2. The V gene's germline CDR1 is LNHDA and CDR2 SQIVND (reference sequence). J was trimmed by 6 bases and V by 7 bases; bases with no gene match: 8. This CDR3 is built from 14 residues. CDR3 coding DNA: TGTGCCAGTATGGGGGGGACTACCTCCGGGGAGCTGTTTTTT. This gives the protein CASMGGTTSGELFF.

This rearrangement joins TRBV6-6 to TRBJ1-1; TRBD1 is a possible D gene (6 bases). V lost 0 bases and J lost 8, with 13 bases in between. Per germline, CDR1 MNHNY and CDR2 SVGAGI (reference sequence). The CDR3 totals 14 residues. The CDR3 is CASSYSYRAGEAFF. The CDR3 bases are TGTGCCAGCAGTTACTCGTACAGGGCTGGGGAAGCTTTCTTT.

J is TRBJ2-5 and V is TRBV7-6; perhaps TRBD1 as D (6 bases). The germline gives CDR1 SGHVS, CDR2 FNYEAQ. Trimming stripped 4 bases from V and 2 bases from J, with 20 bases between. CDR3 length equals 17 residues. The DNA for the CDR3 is TGTGCCAGCAGCTCACAGGGTTTTAAGAAAAATCAAGAGACCCAGTACTTC. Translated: CASSSQGFKKNQETQYF.

The CDR3 sequence is CASSLASGRAGGELFF. The DNA of the CDR3 is TGTGCCAGCAGCTTGGCTAGCGGGAGGGCCGGCGGGGAGCTGTTTTTT. This chain uses TRBV5-4 with TRBJ2-2; 12 bases agree with TRBD2. In germline, CDR1 is SGHNT, CDR2 YYREEE (reference sequence). V lost 0 bases to trimming and J lost 7 bases; unmatched junction nucleotides: 4. This CDR3 is 16 amino acids long.

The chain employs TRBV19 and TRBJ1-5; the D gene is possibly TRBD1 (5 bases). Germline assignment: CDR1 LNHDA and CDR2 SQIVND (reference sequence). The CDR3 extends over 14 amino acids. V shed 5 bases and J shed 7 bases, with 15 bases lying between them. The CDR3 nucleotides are TGTGCCAGTAGTCCTTGGGGGAGTGGGCAGCCCCAGCATTTT. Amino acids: CASSPWGSGQPQHF.

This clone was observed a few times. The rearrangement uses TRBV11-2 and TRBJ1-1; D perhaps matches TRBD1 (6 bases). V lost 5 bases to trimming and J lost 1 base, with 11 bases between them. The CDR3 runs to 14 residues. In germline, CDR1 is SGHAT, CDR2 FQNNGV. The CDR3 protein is CASSPTGWNTEAFF. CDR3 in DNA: TGTGCCAGCAGCCCCACAGGGTGGAACACTGAAGCTTTCTTT.

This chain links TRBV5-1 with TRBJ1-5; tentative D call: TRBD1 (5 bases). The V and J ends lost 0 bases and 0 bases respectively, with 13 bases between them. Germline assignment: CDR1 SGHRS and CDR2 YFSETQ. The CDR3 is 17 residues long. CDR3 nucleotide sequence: TGCGCCAGCAGCTTGGAAAGGGCAGGGTATAGCAATCAGCCCCAGCATTTT. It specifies CASSLERAGYSNQPQHF.

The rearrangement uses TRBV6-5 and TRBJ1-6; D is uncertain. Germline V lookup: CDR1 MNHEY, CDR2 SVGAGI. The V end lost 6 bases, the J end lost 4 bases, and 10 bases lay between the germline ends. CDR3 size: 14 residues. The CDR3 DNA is TGTGCCAGCAGACGGCAGAGGTATAATTCACCCCTCCACTTT. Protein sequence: CASRRQRYNSPLHF.

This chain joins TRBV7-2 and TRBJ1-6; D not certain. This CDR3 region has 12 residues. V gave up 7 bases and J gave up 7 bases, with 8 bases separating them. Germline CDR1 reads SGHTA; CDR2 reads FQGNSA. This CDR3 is CASNIRNSPLHF. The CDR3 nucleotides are TGTGCCAGCAATATTAGGAATTCACCCCTCCACTTT.

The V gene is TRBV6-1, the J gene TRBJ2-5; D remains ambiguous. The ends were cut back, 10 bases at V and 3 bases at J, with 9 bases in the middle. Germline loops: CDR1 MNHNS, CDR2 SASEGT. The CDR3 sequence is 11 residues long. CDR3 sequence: CATAPKETQYF. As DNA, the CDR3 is TGTGCCACGGCCCCCAAAGAGACCCAGTACTTC.